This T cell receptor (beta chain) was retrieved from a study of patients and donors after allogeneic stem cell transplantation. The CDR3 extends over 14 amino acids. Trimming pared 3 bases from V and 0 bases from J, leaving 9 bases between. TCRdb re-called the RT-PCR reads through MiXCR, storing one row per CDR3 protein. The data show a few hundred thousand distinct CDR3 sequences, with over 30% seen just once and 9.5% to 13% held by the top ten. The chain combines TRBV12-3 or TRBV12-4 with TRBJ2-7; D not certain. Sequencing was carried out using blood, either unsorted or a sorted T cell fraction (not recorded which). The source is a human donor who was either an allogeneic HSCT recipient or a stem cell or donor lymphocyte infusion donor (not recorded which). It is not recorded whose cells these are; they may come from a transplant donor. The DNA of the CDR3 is TGTGCCAGCAGTTTTCGGCAGGACTCCTACGAGCAGTACTTC. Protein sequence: CASSFRQDSYEQYF.